This TCR beta chain was captured by sequencing in a study of cytomegalovirus exposure and HLA in healthy donors. General study results and limits: Relative to the roughly 700-donor mean, N-insertions were reportedly fewer in an Asian-associated ancestry cluster in a later analysis. Sequencing likely produced, as an artifact, a cluster of highly shared sequence variants.

The study sampled nominally healthy donors, though unrecorded immune exposures were likely. PCR used 60 Vbeta primers and 13 Jbeta primers. Here immunoSEQ multiplex PCR was the method, and the copy in TCRdb shows in-frame clones only, minus some. The sample has tens of thousands of clones; about 79% are singletons. Regarding this clone: Its antigen is not known.

Germline V gives CDR1 SGHRS, CDR2 YFSETQ. Trimming took off 4 bases at V and 8 bases at J, with 15 bases between the two ends. The CDR3 has 14 amino acids. This TCR was recovered from a man aged 45 to 65 in good health and CMV-seronegative. The rearrangement joins TRBV5-1 to TRBJ1-4, with D hard to call. Input material: PBMCs. CDR3 protein: CASSPGGRKEKLFF. CDR3 in DNA: TGCGCCAGCAGCCCCGGTGGGAGGAAGGAAAAACTGTTTTTT.